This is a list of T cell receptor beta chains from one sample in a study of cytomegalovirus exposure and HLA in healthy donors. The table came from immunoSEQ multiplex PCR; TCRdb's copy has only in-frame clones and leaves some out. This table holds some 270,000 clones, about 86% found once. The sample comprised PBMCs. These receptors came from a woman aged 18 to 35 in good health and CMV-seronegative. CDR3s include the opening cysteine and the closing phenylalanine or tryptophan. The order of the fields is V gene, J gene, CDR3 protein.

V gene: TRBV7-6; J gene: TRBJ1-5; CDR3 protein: CASSQGQNQPQHF
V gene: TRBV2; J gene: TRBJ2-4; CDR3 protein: CASMPASGKNIQYF
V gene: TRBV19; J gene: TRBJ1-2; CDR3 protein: CASSFDTEGYTF
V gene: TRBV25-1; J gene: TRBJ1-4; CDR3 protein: CASSPFYRTTNEKLFF
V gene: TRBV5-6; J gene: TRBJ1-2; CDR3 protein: CASSFGQGIVYTF
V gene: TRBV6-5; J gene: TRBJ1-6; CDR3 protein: CASSAGSAASPLHF
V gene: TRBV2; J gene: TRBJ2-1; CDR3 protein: CASPRDSYSYNEQFF
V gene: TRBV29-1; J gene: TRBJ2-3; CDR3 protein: CSVDKTRGYGDTQYF
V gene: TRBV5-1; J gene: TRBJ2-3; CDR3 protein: CASSPTDGLAGATDTQYF
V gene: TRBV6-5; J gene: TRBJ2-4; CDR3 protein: CASRRGGANENIQYF
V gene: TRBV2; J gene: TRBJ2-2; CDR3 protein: CASSERRQGPAGELFF
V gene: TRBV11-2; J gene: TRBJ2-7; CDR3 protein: CASSFLTSGNSAYEQYF
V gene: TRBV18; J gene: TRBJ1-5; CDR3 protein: CASSSETSNQPQHF
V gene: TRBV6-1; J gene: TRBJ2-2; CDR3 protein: CASSEALGTSGNTGELFF
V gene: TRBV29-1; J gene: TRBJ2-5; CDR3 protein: CSVEDLKGVLETQYF
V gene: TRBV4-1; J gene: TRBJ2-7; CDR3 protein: CASSQTGTGREQYF
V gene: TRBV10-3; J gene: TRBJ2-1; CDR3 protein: CAIGGLTGPNEQFF
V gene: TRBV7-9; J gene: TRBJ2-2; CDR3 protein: CASSSRGLVIGELFF
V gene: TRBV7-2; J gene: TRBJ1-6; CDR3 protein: CASSLAVQGNSPLHF
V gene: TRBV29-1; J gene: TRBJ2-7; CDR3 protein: CSAWTGGDEQYF
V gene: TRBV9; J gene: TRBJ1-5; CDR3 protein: CASSPGVIREPQHF
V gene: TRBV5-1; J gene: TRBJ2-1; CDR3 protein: CASSTGTSGGTATYNEQFF
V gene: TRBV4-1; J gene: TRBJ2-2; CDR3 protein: CASSQGRGGRPGELFF
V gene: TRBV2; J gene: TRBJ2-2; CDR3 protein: CASSVGGGSTGELFF
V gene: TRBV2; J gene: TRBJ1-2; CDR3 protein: CATQRQTNYGYTF
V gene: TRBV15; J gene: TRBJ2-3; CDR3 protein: CATSRARQGVGTDTQYF